Sequencing of this T cell receptor (beta chain) was carried out in a study of human T cells and chemical hapten exposure. Germline CDR1 is LGHDT and CDR2 is YNNKEL (reference sequence). V was trimmed by 2 bases and J by 7 bases, leaving 9 bases between them. This CDR3 comprises 14 residues. Noted time point: pre-sensitization, week 0. Specified treatment: therapeutic diphenylcyclopropenone sensitization with weekly scalp DPC. TCRdb fed the RACE reads into MiXCR, producing one record per CDR3 protein. The sample lists fewer than 200,000 distinct CDR3 sequences; around 30% were seen once. The clonotype originates from a young woman with alopecia areata. Some clones in this sample may be carry-over from other donors' samples. The sequences come from whole blood, collected in connection with sensitization to the hapten diphenylcyclopropenone (DPC). The chain recombines TRBV3-1 with TRBJ1-6, with D unresolved. CDR3 region: CASSQLDRNSPLHF. CDR3 coding DNA: TGTGCCAGCAGCCAACTCGACCGGAATTCACCCCTCCACTTT.